These 6 T cell receptor beta chains originate from one sample sequenced in a study of metastatic and nonmetastatic thyroid tumors. TCRdb reanalyzed the PCR reads with MiXCR. The repertoire has 30,000 to 40,000 clones, approximately 13% of them found once; the top ten carry around 9.5%. Patients were all untreated before their thyroid surgery. The sequencing input was blood. The source is a female donor with papillary thyroid cancer or a benign thyroid nodule (not recorded which). Some clones in this sample may be carry-over from other donors' samples.

This clone came up many times. The chain employs TRBV15 and TRBJ1-1; no reliable D call. The CDR3 is 15 amino acids. Germline-derived CDR1 and CDR2 are LNHNV and YYDKDF (reference sequence). The germline V and J ends were trimmed by 0 bases and 1 base, with 9 bases remaining between them. CDR3 loop: CATSRDLNWNTEAFF. The CDR3 DNA reads TGTGCCACCAGCAGAGATCTTAACTGGAACACTGAAGCTTTCTTT.

This clone occurred many times. The CDR3 DNA sequence: TGTGCCAGCAGCTTAAGGGGACTAGCGGGACCCTCCTACGAGCAGTACTTC. It is translated as CASSLRGLAGPSYEQYF. The chain is built from TRBV11-2 and TRBJ2-7, with 13 bases lining up with TRBD2. The CDR3 sequence is 17 residues long. Germline CDR1 reads SGHAT; CDR2 reads FQNNGV. With 2 bases clipped from V and 0 bases from J, the junction kept 4 bases outside the gene matches.

This clone was seen at least ten times. The rearrangement joins TRBV20-1 to TRBJ1-1; perhaps TRBD1 as D (6 bases). The CDR3 runs to 14 residues. Germline values: CDR1 DFQATT, CDR2 SNEGSKA (reference sequence). Trimming stripped 0 bases from V and 3 bases from J, with 11 bases between. The CDR3 DNA sequence: TGCAGTGCTAGAGACCTCACAGGGTACACTGAAGCTTTCTTT. Protein sequence: CSARDLTGYTEAFF.

This clone was observed many times. The J gene is TRBJ2-7, the V gene TRBV11-2, with TRBD1 identical over 10 bases. V lost 5 bases, J lost 5 bases, and 3 bases stayed unmatched. CDR3 length equals 13 residues. Germline CDR1 SGHAT, CDR2 FQNNGV. CDR3 amino acids: CASSRDRGHEQYF. The CDR3 nucleotides are TGTGCCAGCAGCCGAGACAGGGGGCACGAGCAGTACTTC.

The count of this clone is one. This chain's CDR3 is CASSLAGHSYNEQFF. The CDR3 bases are TGTGCCAGCAGCTTGGCGGGGCACTCCTACAATGAGCAGTTCTTC. The J gene is TRBJ2-1, the V gene TRBV5-4; D could derive from TRBD1 or TRBD2 (5 bases each). Germline V gene sequence: CDR1 SGHNT, CDR2 YYREEE (reference sequence). Trimming took off 0 bases at V and 0 bases at J, with 7 bases between the two ends. The CDR3 is made up of 15 amino acids.

At least ten counts were recorded for this clone. This chain uses TRBV6-6 with TRBJ2-1; 8 bases agree with TRBD1. With V trimmed by 4 bases and J by 0 bases, 5 bases remained unmatched. The CDR3 totals 16 residues. Looked up from germline, CDR1 is MNHNY and CDR2 is SVGAGI (reference sequence). The CDR3 DNA follows: TGTGCCAGCAGTTCCGCCGGACAGGGCTCCTACAATGAGCAGTTCTTC. Its protein is CASSSAGQGSYNEQFF.